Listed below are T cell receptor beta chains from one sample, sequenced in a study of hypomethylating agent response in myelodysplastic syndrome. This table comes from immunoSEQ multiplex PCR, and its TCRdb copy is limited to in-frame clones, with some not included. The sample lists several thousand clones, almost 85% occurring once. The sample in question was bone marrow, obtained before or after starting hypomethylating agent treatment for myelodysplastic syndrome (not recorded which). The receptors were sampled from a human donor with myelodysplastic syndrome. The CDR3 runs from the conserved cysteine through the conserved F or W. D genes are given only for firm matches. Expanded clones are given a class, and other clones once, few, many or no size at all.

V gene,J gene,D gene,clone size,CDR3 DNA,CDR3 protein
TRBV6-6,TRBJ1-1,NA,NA,TGTGCCAGCAGTTACTCGATGACAGGATACACTGAAGCTTTCTTT,CASSYSMTGYTEAFF
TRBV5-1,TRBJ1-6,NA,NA,TGCGCCAGCAGCTTAATTGCAGGGGCCCAGGGATCACCCCTCCACTTT,CASSLIAGAQGSPLHF
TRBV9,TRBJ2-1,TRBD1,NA,TGTGCCAGCAGCGATCCTTGGGGGTCCGGGACAGCATACAATGAGCAGTTCTTC,CASSDPWGSGTAYNEQFF
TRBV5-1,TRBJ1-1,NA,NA,TGCGCCAGCAGCCGAGAGACAGGTGGAGGAACTGAAGCTTTCTTT,CASSRETGGGTEAFF
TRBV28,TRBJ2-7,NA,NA,TGTGCCAGCAGTTTAGGGCAGCCACCGTACGAGCAGTACTTC,CASSLGQPPYEQYF
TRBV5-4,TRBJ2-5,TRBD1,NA,TGTGCCAGCAGCTTGGTCCAGGGCTGGACAGGGTCGAGGGAGTACTTC,CASSLVQGWTGSREYF
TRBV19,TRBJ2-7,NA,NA,TGTGCCAGTAGTATCGGGTGGCAGGGGACCTACGAGCAGTACTTC,CASSIGWQGTYEQYF
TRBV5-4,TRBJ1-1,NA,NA,TGTGCCAGCAGCTTAGTGGGGACGAACACTGAAGCTTTCTTT,CASSLVGTNTEAFF
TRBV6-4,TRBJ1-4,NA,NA,TGTGCCAGCAGTGACTCCTCGTCAGGGGTTGAAAAACTGTTTTTT,CASSDSSSGVEKLFF
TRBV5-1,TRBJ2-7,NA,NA,TGCGCCAGCAGCTTGTACCCCACGGGCGAGCAGTACTTC,CASSLYPTGEQYF
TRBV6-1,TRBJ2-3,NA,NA,TGTGCCAGCAAAGCCTCCGGGGAGCGCACAGATACGCAGTATTTT,CASKASGERTDTQYF
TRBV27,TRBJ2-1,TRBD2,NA,TGTGCCAGCAGTTCGCGGACTAGCGGGGTACAGTTCTTC,CASSSRTSGVQFF
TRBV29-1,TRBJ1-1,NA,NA,TGCAGCGTTGAAGGGGCCAGCAAGAAGGTGGCTTTCTTT,CSVEGASKKVAFF
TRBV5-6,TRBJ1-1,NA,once,TGTGCCAGCACCGGTCCAGGGAGTGGAGCTTTCTTT,CASTGPGSGAFF
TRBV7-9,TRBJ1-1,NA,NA,TGTGCCAGCAGCTTGGGGACATTTAACACTGAAGCTTTCTTT,CASSLGTFNTEAFF
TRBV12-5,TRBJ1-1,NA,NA,TGTGCTAGTACCGTTCAGCGGAACACTGAAGCTTTCTTT,CASTVQRNTEAFF
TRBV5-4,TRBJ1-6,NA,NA,TGTGCCAGCAGCTTGAGAGGGGTTGTCGACTCACCCCTCCACTTT,CASSLRGVVDSPLHF
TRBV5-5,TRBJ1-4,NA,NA,TGTGCCAGCAGCTTCCATAATGAAAAACTGTTTTTT,CASSFHNEKLFF